Listed below are T cell receptor beta chains from one sample, sequenced in a study of cytomegalovirus exposure and HLA in healthy donors. The assay was immunoSEQ multiplex PCR, and TCRdb's table has in-frame clones only and misses some. Altogether some 220,000 clones are present, about three quarters being singletons, with the ten largest covering roughly 2.6%. Sequencing was performed on PBMCs. These receptors all come from a woman aged 60-75 years in good health and CMV-seropositive. Each CDR3 is given with its conserved first and last residue. D genes are given only for firm matches. Not every row has a clone size; where given, it reads once, few, many or a size class.

v_gene	d_gene	abundance	j_gene	CDR3aa	CDR3nt
TRBV18	NA	few	TRBJ2-7	CASSPGPRTNYEQYF	TGTGCCAGCTCACCTGGACCCCGGACAAACTACGAGCAGTACTTC
TRBV5-1	TRBD1	NA	TRBJ2-7	CASSRDRANEQYF	TGCGCCAGCAGCCGGGACAGGGCCAACGAGCAGTACTTC
TRBV19	NA	NA	TRBJ1-5	CASTPFSRQIDQPQHF	TGTGCCAGTACCCCGTTTTCGCGACAGATAGATCAGCCCCAGCATTTT
TRBV28	NA	once	TRBJ1-2	CASTRVGAPYYGYTF	TGTGCCAGCACCCGGGTGGGGGCGCCCTACTATGGCTACACCTTC
TRBV9	TRBD1	NA	TRBJ2-1	CASSVEFLRGQGNEQFF	TGTGCCAGCAGCGTAGAGTTCCTAAGGGGGCAAGGCAATGAGCAGTTCTTC
TRBV2	NA	NA	TRBJ2-1	CASRRYNEQFF	TGTGCCAGCAGGCGATACAATGAGCAGTTCTTC
TRBV12-2	NA	once	TRBJ2-7	CASLPNDRGPEQYF	TGTGCAAGTCTCCCGAACGACAGGGGCCCCGAGCAGTACTTC
TRBV14	NA	few	TRBJ2-3	CASSPLDRTSTDTQYF	TGTGCCAGCAGCCCACTCGACAGGACTTCCACAGATACGCAGTATTTT
TRBV21-1	NA	NA	TRBJ1-1	CASSKARRGDTEAFF	TGTGCCAGCAGCAAAGCCCGCAGGGGGGACACTGAAGCTTTCTTT
TRBV9	NA	NA	TRBJ1-1	CASSVADRGLGTEAFF	TGTGCCAGCAGCGTAGCCGACCGGGGTTTAGGCACTGAAGCTTTCTTT
TRBV9	NA	NA	TRBJ1-4	CASSVSGRGEKLFF	TGTGCCAGCAGCGTTAGTGGCAGGGGTGAAAAACTGTTTTTT
TRBV28	NA	NA	TRBJ1-1	CASSGLMNTEAFF	TGTGCCAGCAGTGGACTTATGAACACTGAAGCTTTCTTT
TRBV4-1	TRBD2	few	TRBJ2-1	CASSQDRGTSIINEQFF	TGCGCCAGCAGCCAAGATCGAGGGACTAGCATTATCAATGAGCAGTTCTTC
TRBV6-1	NA	NA	TRBJ1-1	CASSQLWAFF	TGTGCCAGTTCACAGCTCTGGGCTTTCTTT
TRBV5-5	TRBD2	few	TRBJ2-2	CASSPPPGRGNTGELFF	TGTGCCAGCAGCCCCCCCCCTGGGAGGGGAAACACCGGGGAGCTGTTTTTT
TRBV28	NA	NA	TRBJ2-7	CASSQAGSSSYEQYF	TGTGCCAGCAGCCAGGCGGGCAGCAGCTCCTACGAGCAGTACTTC
TRBV6-1	TRBD1	NA	TRBJ2-3	CASSDGQGPDTQYF	TGTGCCAGCAGCGACGGACAGGGCCCAGATACGCAGTATTTT
TRBV2	TRBD2	NA	TRBJ2-3	CASRWTSGTDTQYF	TGTGCCAGCAGGTGGACTAGCGGGACTGATACGCAGTATTTT
TRBV28	TRBD1	few	TRBJ1-1	CASSSRTGGYGRVTEAFF	TGTGCCAGCAGTTCGCGGACAGGGGGTTACGGGCGGGTCACTGAAGCTTTCTTT
TRBV5-1	TRBD1	once	TRBJ1-4	CASSLEQGANEKLFF	TGCGCCAGCAGCTTGGAGCAGGGGGCTAATGAAAAACTGTTTTTT
TRBV5-1	NA	NA	TRBJ2-3	CASSLGLSADTQYF	TGCGCCAGCAGCTTGGGACTGTCGGCAGATACGCAGTATTTT
TRBV5-1	TRBD1	few	TRBJ1-4	CASSAGGQMEKLFF	TGCGCCAGCAGCGCTGGGGGACAGATGGAAAAACTGTTTTTT
TRBV6-1	TRBD2	NA	TRBJ2-7	CASSYATSGYEQYF	TGTGCCAGCAGCTATGCGACTAGCGGGTACGAGCAGTACTTC
TRBV30	TRBD2	NA	TRBJ2-1	CAWSVLAGVYNEQFF	TGTGCCTGGAGTGTCCTAGCGGGAGTTTACAATGAGCAGTTCTTC
TRBV5-5	TRBD2	NA	TRBJ2-1	CASSLLAGGGNEQFF	TGTGCCAGCAGCTTGCTAGCGGGGGGTGGAAATGAGCAGTTCTTC
TRBV5-1	TRBD2	NA	TRBJ2-3	CASSLTASGGTDTQYF	TGCGCCAGCAGCTTGACAGCTAGCGGGGGCACAGATACGCAGTATTTT
TRBV28	NA	NA	TRBJ2-3	CASSTDGQEGDTQYF	TGTGCCAGCAGTACTGACGGACAGGAGGGGGATACGCAGTATTTT
TRBV2	NA	NA	TRBJ2-2	CASTYAGELFF	TGTGCCAGCACCTACGCCGGGGAGCTGTTTTTT